The entry below describes one T cell receptor (delta chain). A far bigger clonotype differs at one base, so this is likely a read error. This sample also contains other DNA sequences that code for the same CDR3. The data belong to a study of gamma-delta chains in newborns, infants, children. The CDR3 extends over 18 amino acids. CDR1 GEAIGNYY and CDR2 EKD come from the germline V gene. TCRdb used CATT to re-call clones from the reads. The sample includes about 1,500 delta-chain clones, about 1.1% seen only once; the top ten take around 41%. Material for sequencing was blood. The sequence derives from a child who was a newborn, infant or young child, either healthy, febrile or measles-vaccinated (not recorded which). The chain carries TRDV2 and TRDJ3; 12 bases match TRDD3. CDR3 coding DNA: TGTGCCTGCGACATACTGGGGGATACAGCTTGGGACACCCGACAGATGTTTTTC. Translated, it gives CACDILGDTAWDTRQMFF.